This entry concerns a single TCR beta chain. What antigen it recognizes has not been identified. The input lacks base qualities; no much larger clone sits a single base away. Ophthalmopathy patients had moderately to severely active disease, with a Clinical Activity Score of 3 or more, a NOSPECS grade of 4 or more, and a disease duration of less than 3 months. Any patient with an uncontrolled infection, another autoimmune disease, pregnancy or lactation was excluded. Diagnoses relied on clinical symptoms, serum thyroxine and TRAb, thyroid ultrasound and orbital computed tomography. PBMCs were isolated from 10 ml of fresh peripheral blood by Ficoll-Paque density gradient centrifugation. Total RNA was extracted with Trizol reagent, and quality was checked on an Agilent 2100 Bioanalyzer. The TCR beta CDR3 regions were amplified from RNA transcripts. A first-round RT-PCR of the TCR CDR3 used the HTBI primer set with the Qiagen OneStep RT-PCR kit. Libraries were constructed in a second round of multiplex PCR, after which size selection and purification were performed. Sequencing of the libraries was done on an Illumina HiSeq2000 using paired-end 100 bp reads. Per the authors' processing: SOAPnuke was used to process the raw data, throwing out any read that contained adapters or uncalled bases, had a mean Phred below 15, or lacked an exact constant-primer or identifier match. High-quality paired reads were merged using COPE v1.2.5, and each unique nucleotide sequence was defined as a clonotype. MiTCR v1.1 was used to align the clonotypes against IMGT TRBV, TRBD and TRBJ reference segments. Only V-J combinations with frequency above 0.0001, covering about 99% of repertoires, were analysed. A TCS score was defined as the ratio between F50 (clonal expansion) and ExV (chaos), using BLOSUM62-based TCRdist between CDR3 peptides within each V-J. Welch's t-statistics and random forest reduced just over 500 V-J features to some 14, which were used in a naive Bayes classifier (R e1071). TCRdb handled the public reads itself, with Q25 trimming in fastp and clone calling in MiXCR, and kept productive beta chains. All rows with the same CDR3 protein become a single entry with the most common DNA and genes. The V and J calls reflect TCRdb's pipeline rather than the authors' work. The table for this sample lists 560,000 or so distinct CDR3 sequences; 20% of them were counted only once. The ten largest clones add up to 45% to 50% of the sample.

The sample originates from a study of T cells in Graves' hyperthyroidism and ophthalmopathy (dated by TCRdb to about 2019). Background on the whole study: Peripheral blood was collected at initial diagnosis, before any treatment. A discovery cohort of around 98 patients, approximately 45 with Graves' ophthalmopathy and over 55 with stable Graves' hyperthyroidism, was used to find distinguishing TCR V-J signatures. An independent validation cohort of 18 to 20 hyperthyroidism patients and 17 patients who later progressed to ophthalmopathy tested prospective prediction of ophthalmopathy. TCR Vbeta CDR3 sequencing of approximately 140 peripheral blood samples (more than 40 ophthalmopathy, 75 hyperthyroidism and some 17 progressor patients) is reported in the paper. After blood sampling, hyperthyroidism patients were treated with methimazole at a starting dose of 30 mg daily, and ophthalmopathy patients were treated with high-dose intravenous methylprednisolone. The approximately 90 discovery patients were randomly split 7:3 into training and test sets. In roughly six Graves' hyperthyroidism patients, the study also compared T-cell repertoires from thyroid tissue with T-cell repertoires from blood. Findings and caveats that apply to the study as a whole: Blood samples also contained most of the expanded thyroid clonotypes (frequency above 0.001), which suggests that blood repertoires may reflect thyroid immune responses. A 13 V-J signature model separated ophthalmopathy from stable hyperthyroidism, with approximately 87% sensitivity and about 81% specificity in cross-validation and 80%/75% in testing. In validation, the model predicted progression to ophthalmopathy with around 71% sensitivity and approximately 72% specificity, a median of roughly seven months before onset. No statistical method was used to set the sample size in advance, and investigators knew the group allocation.

The germline ends are 7 bases apart after V is trimmed by 4 bases and J by 3 bases. From cysteine to phenylalanine, the CDR3 is 13 amino acids long. CDR3 DNA is the only sequence kept; it has 39 bases, read in frame from the first base. The germline V gene (reference sequence) provides CDR1 LGHDT and CDR2 YNNKEL. Sequencing was done on a sample of blood. The receptor was derived from a man aged 35-49 years with Graves' ophthalmopathy. The chain is assembled from TRBV3-1 and TRBJ2-1; the D gene lacks a confident call. The sequence in DNA is TGTGCCAGCAGCCTTTTCGACTACAATGAGCAGTTCTTC. It codes for CASSLFDYNEQFF.